This TCR beta chain is drawn from a study of cytomegalovirus exposure and HLA in healthy donors. Overall study context: Unique TCRs from HLA-typed donors, 65 million to 85 million of them, were held in an early data release. Study-wide results and limits: Excluded were some V segments that proved indistinguishable, including TRBV6-2 and TRBV6-3.

This PCR relied on a set of 60 Vbeta primers and 13 Jbeta primers. TCRdb keeps only in-frame clones here, not all; method: immunoSEQ multiplex PCR. The table shows more than 95,000 clones, with over 60% occurring only once. The CDR3 is 12 residues long. Unmatched junction bases numbered 10, after V lost 6 bases and J lost 19 bases. The germline V gene has CDR1 SGHNT and CDR2 YENEEA. On this clone: What it binds is unknown.

The TCR was taken from a man between 25 and 39 years old in good health and CMV-seropositive. The genes are TRBV11-3 and TRBJ1-6; 9 bases fit TRBD1. The sequencing input was PBMCs. The CDR3 nucleotides are TGTGCCAGCAGTCTGGACAGGGGCTCTGCTCACTTT. This codes for CASSLDRGSAHF.